This T cell receptor (beta chain) appears in the sequencing data of a study of Graves' ophthalmopathy and Graves' hyperthyroidism. Study-wide results and limits: Discrimination between ophthalmopathy and stable hyperthyroidism by a 13-signature model showed 87.88% sensitivity and 70% to 82% specificity.

This clonotype has just a few counts. What it binds is not known. Amplification targeted the TCR beta CDR3 regions, with RNA transcripts as the source material. First-round RT-PCR employed HTBI primers, with a second-round multiplex PCR after it. Each CDR3 protein gets one entry after TCRdb re-called the multiplex PCR reads with MiXCR. The profile shows over a million distinct CDR3 sequences, 35% to 45% of them singletons. This TCR was sampled from an adult man with Graves' hyperthyroidism. Sequencing was carried out using peripheral blood or thyroid tissue (not recorded which).

This CDR3 reads CASSFAQGSWSTQYF. CDR3 in DNA: TGTGCCAGCAGCTTCGCACAGGGTTCCTGGTCGACCCAGTACTTC. The chain carries TRBV11-2 and TRBJ2-5, with a tentative D call TRBD1 (6 bases). Trimming left V 3 bases short and J 7 bases short, with 18 bases between. The CDR3 runs 15 residues. Germline CDR1 is SGHAT and CDR2 is FQNNGV.